Given below is one TCR beta chain in context. Its antigen is unidentified. A junction boundary mismatches the germline segment, possibly from a read error. Via MiXCR, TCRdb re-called the 5' RACE reads, giving one row per CDR3 protein. Here the sample spans 1.5 million to 2 million distinct CDR3 sequences, 25% to 35% being singletons. The CDR3 length is 15 residues. Germline V lookup: CDR1 SQVTM, CDR2 ANQGSEA. The sample belongs to a study of identical twins. General study points: A partial confounding effect on zero-insertion analyses could come from invariant MAIT and iNKT cells. Twins shared beta out-of-frame sequences in excess, but this excess was weaker.

The sequenced sample consisted of cord blood. This TCR derives from a newborn girl in good health. The gene calls are TRBV29-1 and TRBJ2-3, with 10 bases that match TRBD2. DNA of the CDR3: TGCAGCGTTGGAGCTAGCGGGAGTCGCACAGATGCGCAGTATTTT. This sequence encodes CSVGASGSRTDAQYF.